Below, 28 T cell receptor beta chains from the same sample are listed, as sequenced in a study of blood T cell repertoires in COVID-19. Sequencing was performed with immunoSEQ multiplex PCR; in TCRdb, only in-frame clones are kept and a portion is missing. The sample lists around 400,000 clones, approximately 87% occurring once. The source material was peripheral blood. The receptors were sampled from an older woman with COVID-19, enrolled during active disease.

The DNA for the CDR3 is TGTGCCAGCAGCCAAGATAGTAGCTTGACAGATACGCAGTATTTT. Translated: CASSQDSSLTDTQYF. The rearrangement joins TRBV3-1 (or the pseudogene TRBV3-2) to TRBJ2-3; D is unresolved. The germline V gene has CDR1 LGHDT and CDR2 YNNKEL (reference sequence). CDR3 size: 15 residues. Trimming shortened V by 0 bases and J by 3 bases, and 10 bases separated the two germline ends.

CDR3 sequence reads: CASSTGGGYGYTF. CDR3 in DNA: TGTGCCAGCAGTACGGGGGGCGGCTATGGCTACACCTTC. This chain joins TRBV6-5 and TRBJ1-2, with D possibly matching TRBD1 (6 bases). CDR3 size: 13 residues. V lost 5 bases to trimming and J lost 4 bases, with 11 bases between them. The germline CDR1 and CDR2 sequences are MNHEY and SVGAGI.

The V call is TRBV12-3 or TRBV12-4, the J call TRBJ1-6, with no clear D. CDR3 length equals 13 residues. V dropped 6 bases and J dropped 14 bases, with 17 bases sitting between them. Here the CDR3 DNA reads TGTGCCAGCAGCCCATTCTCGACTGGCTCCCTCCACTTT. As protein: CASSPFSTGSLHF.

This clone has a single count. The V call is TRBV3-1 (or the pseudogene TRBV3-2), the J call TRBJ1-1, with TRBD1 matching over 7 bases. With 7 bases clipped from V and 3 bases from J, the junction kept 5 bases outside the gene matches. The germline CDR1 and CDR2 sequences are LGHDT and YNNKEL (reference sequence). The CDR3 has 13 amino acids. CDR3 protein: CASMYRGDTEAFF. The CDR3 coding sequence is TGTGCCAGCATGTACAGGGGCGACACTGAAGCTTTCTTT.

J is TRBJ1-6 and V is TRBV6-1; 8 nucleotides line up with TRBD1. J gave up 9 bases and V 2 bases, and 9 bases lay outside the gene matches. CDR1 and CDR2 from the germline V gene are MNHNS and SASEGT. The CDR3 runs 16 residues. CDR3 sequence reads: CASSETWGQATSPLHF. The CDR3 DNA follows: TGTGCCAGCAGTGAAACGTGGGGACAGGCGACTTCACCCCTCCACTTT.

This clone has a count of ten or more. J is TRBJ1-6 and V is TRBV15; D may be TRBD1 (5 bases). V was pared by 3 bases and J by 4 bases, with 7 bases between. This CDR3 has 14 amino acids. Germline V CDR1 and CDR2: LNHNV, YYDKDF (reference sequence). For the CDR3, the DNA is TGTGCCACCAGCAGGACAGTTTATAATTCACCCCTCCACTTT. Translated: CATSRTVYNSPLHF.

The chain links TRBV29-1 to TRBJ2-7; 13 bases agree with TRBD2. The CDR3 is 14 residues long. CDR1 SQVTM and CDR2 ANQGSEA come from the germline V gene. V trimming: 7 bases; J trimming: 4 bases; junction bases outside the gene matches: 7. The CDR3 protein is CSALRTSGRYEQYF. The CDR3 DNA sequence: TGCAGCGCCCTACGGACTAGCGGGAGATACGAGCAGTACTTC.

V is TRBV5-4 and J is TRBJ1-2; D remains ambiguous. CDR1 is SGHNT and CDR2 is YYREEE in the germline V gene (reference sequence). CDR3 length: 17 amino acids. Trimming took 0 bases from V and 4 from J, leaving 19 bases between them. This chain's CDR3 is CASSLDWAFSSSYGYTF. In DNA form, the CDR3 reads TGTGCCAGCAGCTTGGATTGGGCGTTTTCCTCGAGCTATGGCTACACCTTC.

J is TRBJ2-2 and V is TRBV11-3; TRBD2 aligns across 10 bases. The CDR3 contains 16 residues. V gave up 0 bases and J gave up 6 bases; unmatched junction bases: 4. CDR1 is SGHNT and CDR2 is YENEEA in the germline V gene. In nucleotides, the CDR3 is TGTGCCAGCAGCTTAGATCTCCTAGCGGGGGCCGGGGAGCTGTTTTTT. This encodes CASSLDLLAGAGELFF.

V usage is TRBV7-6 and J usage is TRBJ1-5; perhaps TRBD1 as D (5 bases). The CDR3 spans 16 residues. Germline assignment: CDR1 SGHVS and CDR2 FNYEAQ. Trimming removed 1 base at V and 5 bases at J, with 15 bases between. This CDR3 is CASSLGPGTTYQPQHF. The CDR3 DNA sequence: TGTGCCAGCAGCTTAGGACCCGGGACTACGTATCAGCCCCAGCATTTT.

The gene calls are TRBV19 and TRBJ2-1; D remains ambiguous. Germline CDR1 and CDR2: LNHDA and SQIVND (reference sequence). Trimming took off 8 bases at V and 8 bases at J, with 10 bases between the two ends. The length of the CDR3 is 11 residues. This chain's CDR3 is CASSRNYEQFF. The DNA for the CDR3 is TGTGCCAGTTCCCGAAACTATGAGCAGTTCTTC.

In the case of this clone: No DNA is shown, since the ends of the CDR3 on it are uncertain; the CDR3 is the one TCRdb lists. V is TRBV6-2 or TRBV6-3 and J is TRBJ2-3; TRBD2 is the table's D call, not checked against the DNA. Ends included, the CDR3 has 13 residues. Germline assignment: CDR1 MNHEY and CDR2 SVGEGT. CDR3 sequence: CASSSSGGGTQYF.

This sequence joins TRBV7-9 and TRBJ2-7; perhaps TRBD2 as D (5 bases). Germline values: CDR1 SEHNR, CDR2 FQNEAQ (reference sequence). The CDR3 has 13 residues. Deletions cut 5 bases from V and 3 bases from J, with 11 bases between. CDR3 sequence reads: CASSLDGIYEQYF. In DNA, the CDR3 is TGTGCCAGCAGCCTAGACGGGATCTACGAGCAGTACTTC.

J is TRBJ2-1 and V is TRBV15; a possible D gene is TRBD2 (5 bases). The V gene's germline CDR1 is LNHNV and CDR2 YYDKDF (reference sequence). The CDR3 has 14 residues. Deletions cut 1 base from V and 6 bases from J, with 10 bases between. This CDR3 is CATSRGRGCNEQFF. The DNA of the CDR3 is TGTGCCACCAGCAGAGGTCGGGGATGCAATGAGCAGTTCTTC.

This chain connects TRBV30 to TRBJ2-7; D might be TRBD2 (5 bases). V lost 3 bases and J lost 7, with 16 bases in between. Germline lookup yields CDR1 GTSNPN and CDR2 SVGIG (reference sequence). The CDR3 consists of 13 residues. CDR3 region: CAWRGWTLGEQYF. CDR3 bases: TGTGCCTGGAGGGGCTGGACTTTAGGGGAGCAGTACTTC. Full variable domain (missing parts from reference TRBV30 and TRBJ2-7): SQTIHQWPATLVQPVGSPLSLECTVEGTSNPNLYWYRQAAGRGLQLLFYSVGIGQISSEVPQNLSASRPQDRQFILSSKKLLLSDSGFYLCAWRGWTLGEQYFGPGTRLTVT.

This chain joins TRBV19 and TRBJ1-6, with 7 positions matching TRBD1. The V and J ends lost 6 bases and 7 bases, in that order; junction bases with no gene match: 6. The CDR3 is 14 amino acids. The germline CDR1 and CDR2 sequences are LNHDA and SQIVND (reference sequence). CDR3 sequence: CASSRTGVNSPLHF. The CDR3, as DNA: TGTGCCAGTAGCCGAACAGGGGTCAATTCACCCCTCCACTTT.

The chain carries TRBV11-2 and TRBJ2-7; a possible D gene is TRBD1 (5 bases). V was clipped by 0 bases and J by 2 bases, with 8 bases between them. This CDR3 spans 14 amino acids. CDR1 is SGHAT and CDR2 is FQNNGV in the germline V gene. Here the CDR3 DNA reads TGTGCCAGCAGCTTAGATCAGGGTCCCTACGAGCAGTACTTC. Protein sequence: CASSLDQGPYEQYF.

The chain carries TRBV18 and TRBJ2-7, with D tentatively TRBD1 (6 bases). V lost 8 bases to trimming and J lost 2 bases, with 13 bases between them. CDR3 length: 13 amino acids. Germline V CDR1 and CDR2: KGHSH, LQKENI. The CDR3 bases are TGTGCCAGCGGTAAAGGGGGAACCTACGAGCAGTACTTC. Amino acid sequence: CASGKGGTYEQYF.

This chain joins TRBV6-5 and TRBJ1-5; 8 bases fit TRBD1. From germline, CDR1 is MNHEY and CDR2 SVGAGI. The CDR3 runs to 14 residues. With 5 bases clipped from V and 10 bases from J, the junction kept 10 bases outside the gene matches. In nucleotides, the CDR3 is TGTGCCAGCAGTACAACGACAGGGGTCCTTCCCCAGCATTTT. It specifies CASSTTTGVLPQHF.

The chain is built from TRBV29-1 and TRBJ1-2; D gene uncertain. The V gene's germline CDR1 is SQVTM and CDR2 ANQGSEA. This CDR3 comprises 11 residues. Trimming shortened V by 6 bases and J by 3 bases, and 8 bases separated the two germline ends. This chain's CDR3 is CSVIRDYGYTF. CDR3 bases: TGCAGCGTCATCCGGGACTATGGCTACACCTTC.

The V and J genes are TRBV6-5 and TRBJ1-5; weak D call: TRBD1 (5 bases). The CDR3 runs 13 residues. In germline, CDR1 is MNHEY, CDR2 SVGAGI. V was clipped by 6 bases and J by 6 bases, with 12 bases between them. The CDR3 bases are TGTGCCAGCAGAGCCCGGGGGAGTCAGCCCCAGCATTTT. It translates to CASRARGSQPQHF.

V and J are TRBV9 and TRBJ2-7; TRBD1 might be the D (6 bases). The length of the CDR3 is 14 residues. The ends were cut back, 0 bases at V and 5 bases at J, with 12 bases in the middle. Germline V lookup: CDR1 SGDLS, CDR2 YYNGEE. The CDR3 loop reads CASSVGRGRNEQYF. The DNA of the CDR3 is TGTGCCAGCAGCGTAGGCAGGGGCCGGAACGAGCAGTACTTC.

V is TRBV25-1 and J is TRBJ2-2; D is unclear. V was cut by 2 bases and J by 5 bases, with 6 bases left in between. The CDR3 loop spans 13 amino acids. Germline assignment: CDR1 MGHDK and CDR2 SYGVNS. The CDR3, as DNA: TGTGCCAGCAGTGAAAGAGGAACCGGGGAGCTGTTTTTT. The encoded protein is CASSERGTGELFF. Variable domain in full (rest from reference TRBV25-1 and TRBJ2-2): EADIYQTPRYLVIGTGKKITLECSQTMGHDKMYWYQQDPGMELHLIHYSYGVNSTEKGDLSSESTVSRIRTEHFPLTLESARPSHTSQYLCASSERGTGELFFGEGSRLTVL.

CDR3 amino acids: CASSQQGAEYGYTF. The CDR3 DNA is TGTGCCAGCTCACAACAGGGGGCCGAATACGGCTACACCTTC. The V and J genes are TRBV18 and TRBJ1-2; 9 bases fit TRBD1. The CDR3 is 14 residues long. J lost 8 bases, V lost 4 bases, and 8 bases had no gene match. The germline gives CDR1 KGHSH, CDR2 LQKENI.

This chain links TRBV6-6 with TRBJ1-6, with 8 bases aligning to TRBD1. Germline CDR1 is MNHNY and CDR2 is SVGAGI (reference sequence). After removal of 6 bases from V and 3 bases from J, the junction contained 7 bases not matched to a gene. This CDR3 region has 16 residues. DNA of the CDR3: TGTGCCAGCAGACAAAAAGGGACAGGCTATAATTCACCCCTCCACTTT. This sequence encodes CASRQKGTGYNSPLHF.

The rearrangement joins TRBV5-1 to TRBJ1-4, with a possible D match to TRBD1 (5 bases). Germline V gene data show CDR1 as SGHRS and CDR2 as YFSETQ. The CDR3 covers 15 residues. The V and J ends lost 4 bases and 0 bases respectively, with 10 bases between them. The CDR3 here is CASSKSTATNEKLFF. The CDR3, as DNA: TGCGCCAGCAGCAAATCGACAGCAACTAATGAAAAACTGTTTTTT.

The chain is built from TRBV29-1 and TRBJ1-2, with D possibly being TRBD1 (6 bases). Germline values: CDR1 SQVTM, CDR2 ANQGSEA. Trimming pared 6 bases from V and 4 bases from J, leaving 18 bases between. CDR3 length: 14 amino acids. This chain's CDR3 is CSVQRTASIYGYTF. In nucleotides, the CDR3 is TGCAGCGTCCAAAGGACAGCCAGTATCTATGGCTACACCTTC.

A word on this clone: This sample also contains other DNA sequences that code for the same CDR3. J is TRBJ1-1 and V is TRBV20-1; possible D gene TRBD1, 5 bases. The CDR3 loop spans 12 amino acids. The germline V gene has CDR1 DFQATT and CDR2 SNEGSKA (reference sequence). Trimming cost V 3 bases and J 3 bases, with 8 bases left between them. The CDR3 DNA follows: TGCAGTGCTAGTCCCAGGGACACTGAAGCTTTCTTT. Amino acids: CSASPRDTEAFF.